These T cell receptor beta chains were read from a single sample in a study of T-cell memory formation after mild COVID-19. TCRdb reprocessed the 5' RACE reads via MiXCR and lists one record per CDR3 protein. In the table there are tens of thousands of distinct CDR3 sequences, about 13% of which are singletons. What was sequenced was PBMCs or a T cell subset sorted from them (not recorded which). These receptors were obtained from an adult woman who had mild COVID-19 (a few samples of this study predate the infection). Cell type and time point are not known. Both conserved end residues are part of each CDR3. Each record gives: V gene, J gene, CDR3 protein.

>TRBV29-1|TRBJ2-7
CSVWDRGNEQYF
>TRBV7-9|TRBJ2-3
CASSLAPLTDTQYF
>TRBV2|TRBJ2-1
CATLKYGTTNNEQFF
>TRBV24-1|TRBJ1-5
CATSDPDSPYQHF
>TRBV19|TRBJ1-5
CASSLGGYEHF
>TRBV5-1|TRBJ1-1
CASSLEFPGDTEAFF
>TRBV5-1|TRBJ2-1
CASSLEQGGNEQFF
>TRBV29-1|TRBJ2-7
CSVDSGAEYEQYF
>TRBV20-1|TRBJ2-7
CSARDTVAYEQYF
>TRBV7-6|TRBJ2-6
CASSLAIGQLTGANVLTF
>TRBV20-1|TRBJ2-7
CSAYDRDLGYEQYF
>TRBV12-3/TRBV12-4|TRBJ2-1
CASSYVEPSSYNEQFF
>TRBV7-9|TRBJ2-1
CASSQPPKINEQFF
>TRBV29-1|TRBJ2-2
CSGAGTSGSISIRDTGELFF
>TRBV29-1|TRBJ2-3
CSGLQGASDTQYF
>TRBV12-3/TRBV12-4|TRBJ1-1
CASSRFGTPDTEAFF
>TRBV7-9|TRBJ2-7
CASSLEGGSYEQYF
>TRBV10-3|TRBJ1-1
CAISGGEGGEAFF
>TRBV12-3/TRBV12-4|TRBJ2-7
CASSYRTAYEQYF
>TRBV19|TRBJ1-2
CASSTWTLGYGYTF
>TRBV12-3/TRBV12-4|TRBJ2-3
CASSFRVLGTDTQYF
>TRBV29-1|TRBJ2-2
CSVEDLALPAGELFF
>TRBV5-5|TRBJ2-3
CASSNLYGGGTDTQYF
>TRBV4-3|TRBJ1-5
CASSQDPQGNQPQHF
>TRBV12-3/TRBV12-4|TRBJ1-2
CASSLGSSYGYTF
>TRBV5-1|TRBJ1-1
CASSGRRFGKKNTEAFF
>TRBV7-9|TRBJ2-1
CASSLGALARGSNEQFF
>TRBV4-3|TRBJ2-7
CASSPGQVLRAGNYEQYF
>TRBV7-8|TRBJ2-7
CASSLLGYEQYF
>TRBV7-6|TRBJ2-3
CASSRPGGVSTDTQYF
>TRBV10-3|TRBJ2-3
CAISEPQLSGTSDTQYF
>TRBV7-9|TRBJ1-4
CASSLATTNEKLFF
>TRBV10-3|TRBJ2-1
CAISDGGRRNEQFF
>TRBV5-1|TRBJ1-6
CASSFRWEGRDSPLHF
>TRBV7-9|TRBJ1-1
CASSPRHTTMNTEAFF
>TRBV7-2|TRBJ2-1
CASSLEASGNEQFF
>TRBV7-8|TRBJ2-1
CASSLRWSDTKSSYNEQFF
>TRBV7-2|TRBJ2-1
CASSFTGGAEQFF
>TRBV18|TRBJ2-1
CASSPPTGGNEQFF
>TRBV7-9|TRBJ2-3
CASSYLKTDTQYF
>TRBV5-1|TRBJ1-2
CASSLEALLGQGHGYTF
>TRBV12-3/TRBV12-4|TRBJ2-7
CASSLNPPEQYF
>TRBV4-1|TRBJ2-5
CASSSGTSGGLQETQYF
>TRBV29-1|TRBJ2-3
CIVVGQGVSTDTQYF
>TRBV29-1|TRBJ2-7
CSVTGIDSYEQYF
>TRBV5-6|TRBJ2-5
CASSDRLRSLQETQYF
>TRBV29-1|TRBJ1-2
CSVAMDYGYTF
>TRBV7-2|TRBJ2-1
CASSLAMGGLSYNEQFF
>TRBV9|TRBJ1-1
CASSAQGYGTEAFF
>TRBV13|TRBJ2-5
CASSLRERVGETQYF
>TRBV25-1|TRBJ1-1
CASREGALNTEAFF
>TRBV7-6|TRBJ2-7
CASSLGSLVSSYEQYF
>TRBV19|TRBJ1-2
CASSPGFNYGYTF
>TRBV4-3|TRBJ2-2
CASSQEYSGMPTGELFF
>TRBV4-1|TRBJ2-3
CASSQGGGAVDTQYF
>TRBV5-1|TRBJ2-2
CASSLERTRGTGELFF
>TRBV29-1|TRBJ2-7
CSVEGRSTYEQYF